Following are 8 T cell receptor beta chains from one sample sequenced in a study of OX40 agonist ivuxolimab in advanced cancers. Generated by immunoSEQ multiplex PCR, the TCRdb table keeps only in-frame clones and is missing some. In the table there are roughly 84,000 clones, about 85% of which are singletons. The sequenced sample was CD4+ or CD8+ T cells sorted from blood, obtained in a trial of the OX40 agonist ivuxolimab. The origin of the receptors is an adult with an advanced solid tumor such as melanoma, head and neck, liver or kidney cancer.

The chain employs TRBV5-6 and TRBJ2-1; 9 nucleotides align to TRBD2. The CDR3 covers 19 residues. Germline assignment: CDR1 SGHDT and CDR2 YYEEEE. V shed 2 bases, J shed 4 bases, and the junction held 16 bases outside the gene matches. CDR3 loop: CASSFSRPTLAGIYNEQFF. CDR3 coding DNA: TGTGCCAGCAGCTTTTCGCGGCCCACGCTAGCGGGAATTTACAATGAGCAGTTCTTC.

The chain joins TRBV4-1 to TRBJ1-2, with D unresolved. The CDR3 has 13 residues. CDR1 MGHRA and CDR2 YSYEKL come from the germline V gene. V lost 1 base and J lost 3, with 6 bases in between. The CDR3: CASSQGVDYGYTF. The CDR3, as DNA: TGCGCCAGCAGCCAAGGGGTAGACTATGGCTACACCTTC.

This sequence joins TRBV11-3 and TRBJ1-1; unclear D gene. Trimming stripped 1 base from V and 0 bases from J, with 9 bases between. This CDR3 has 15 amino acids. Germline CDR1 SGHNT, CDR2 YENEEA. The chain's CDR3 is CASSLASAMNTEAFF. DNA for the CDR3: TGTGCCAGCAGCTTAGCATCAGCTATGAACACTGAAGCTTTCTTT.

The chain has TRBV11-2 and TRBJ2-3, with D possibly being TRBD1 (5 bases). From germline, CDR1 is SGHAT and CDR2 FQNNGV. V was shortened by 0 bases and J by 3 bases, with 7 bases between the two germline ends. The CDR3 sequence is 14 residues long. CDR3 protein: CASSLEGLTDTQYF. The CDR3 DNA follows: TGTGCCAGCAGCTTAGAGGGGCTGACAGATACGCAGTATTTT.

This chain links TRBV6-5 with TRBJ2-7, with 7 positions matching TRBD2. Germline CDR1 and CDR2: MNHEY and SVGAGI. V was clipped by 4 bases and J by 1 base; unmatched bases: 4. The CDR3 is 14 residues long. The CDR3 here is CASSFTSESYEQYF. For the CDR3, the DNA is TGTGCCAGCAGTTTCACTAGCGAGTCCTACGAGCAGTACTTC.

This chain links TRBV7-2 with TRBJ1-3; no reliable D call. Germline values: CDR1 SGHTA, CDR2 FQGNSA. The V end was cut by 5 bases, the J end by 0 bases, with 17 bases between. CDR3 length equals 17 residues. The CDR3 loop reads CASSPSMYLSSGNTIYF. The CDR3 DNA follows: TGTGCCAGCAGCCCCTCCATGTACCTAAGCTCTGGAAACACCATATATTTT.

The chain joins TRBV25-1 to TRBJ1-2, with a weak D call TRBD1 (5 bases). V was shortened by 6 bases and J by 4 bases, with 12 bases between the two germline ends. The CDR3 runs 13 residues. Germline V lookup: CDR1 MGHDK, CDR2 SYGVNS. As DNA, the CDR3 is TGTGCCAGCAGGCCTACAGGAGGCTATGGCTACACCTTC. Translation gives CASRPTGGYGYTF.

The chain combines TRBV6-6 with TRBJ1-1, with 9 bases aligning to TRBD1. Germline CDR1 MNHNY, CDR2 SVGAGI (reference sequence). The CDR3 runs to 15 residues. J lost 2 bases, V lost 2 bases, and 3 bases had no gene match. DNA for the CDR3: TGTGCCAGCAGTTACGGGGACAGGGATAACACTGAAGCTTTCTTT. It codes for CASSYGDRDNTEAFF.